The T cell receptor (beta chain) under discussion was sequenced for a study of Ad26.COV2.S vaccination and SARS-CoV-2 variants. General observations from the study: From the TCR breadth and depth analyses, total T cell responses may have been underestimated.

Treatment: roughly 18 received Ad26.COV2.S at low or high dose, single or two shots; roughly 5 received placebo; per-sample allocation not given. Material that was analyzed had been drawn on day 63 after the first vaccine or placebo injection. Trimming cost V 4 bases and J 2 bases; bases outside gene matches: 3. The CDR3 spans 14 residues. Germline lookup yields CDR1 SGHRS and CDR2 YFSETQ. Points on this clone: Antigen specificity is unknown. The identical CDR3 is also encoded by other nucleotide sequences in the sample.

Sequencing was performed with immunoSEQ multiplex PCR; in TCRdb, only in-frame clones are kept and a portion is missing. The sample records about 350,000 clones, roughly 91% being singletons. The sequencing here drew on peripheral blood, taken in a trial of Ad26.COV2.S vaccine versus placebo. The chain joins TRBV5-1 to TRBJ1-5, with TRBD1 identical over 7 bases. The receptor was derived from a person between 18 and 60 years old who received the Ad26.COV2.S COVID-19 vaccine or a placebo. CDR3 sequence (DNA): TGCGCCAGCAGCCTTGACAGGGGCAATCAGCCCCAGCATTTT. This gives the protein CASSLDRGNQPQHF.